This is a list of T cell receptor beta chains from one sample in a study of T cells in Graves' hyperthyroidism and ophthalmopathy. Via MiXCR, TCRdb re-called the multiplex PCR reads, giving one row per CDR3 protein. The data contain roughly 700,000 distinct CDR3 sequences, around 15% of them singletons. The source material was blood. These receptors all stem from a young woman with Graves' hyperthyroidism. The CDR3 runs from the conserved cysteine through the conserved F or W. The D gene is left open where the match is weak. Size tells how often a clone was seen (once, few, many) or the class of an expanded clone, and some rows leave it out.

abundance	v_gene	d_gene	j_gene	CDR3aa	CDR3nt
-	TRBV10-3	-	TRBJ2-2	CAMAPTSNTGGLFF	TGTGCCATGGCCCCGACCTCGAACACCGGGGGGCTGTTTTTT
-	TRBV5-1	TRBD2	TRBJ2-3	CASSLAPSVTSADTQYF	TGCGCCAGCAGCTTGGCCCCAAGCGTGACTAGCGCAGATACGCAGTATTTT
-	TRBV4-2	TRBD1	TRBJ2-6	CASSQMIGTGVSGANVLTF	TGTGCCAGCAGCCAAATGATCGGTACAGGGGTTAGCGGGGCCAACGTCCTGACTTTC
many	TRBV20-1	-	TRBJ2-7	CSASPPGGRPSYEQYF	TGCAGTGCTAGTCCCCCAGGCGGGCGGCCTTCCTACGAGCAGTACTTC
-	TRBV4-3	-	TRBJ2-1	CASSQDTEAASSYNEQFF	TGCGCCAGCAGCCAAGATACAGAAGCGGCAAGCTCCTACAATGAGCAGTTCTTC
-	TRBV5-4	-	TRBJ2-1	CASSLVRRGDNEQFF	TGTGCCAGCAGCTTGGTGAGGAGAGGGGACAATGAGCAGTTCTTC
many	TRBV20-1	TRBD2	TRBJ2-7	CSASPGKSRGEQYF	TGCAGTGCTAGTCCGGGAAAGTCGCGGGGGGAGCAGTACTTC
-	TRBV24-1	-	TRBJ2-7	CATRIQGEREQYF	TGTGCCACCAGAATCCAGGGAGAGAGGGAGCAGTACTTC
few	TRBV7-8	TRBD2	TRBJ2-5	CASSLASATSWVQETQYF	TGTGCCAGCAGCTTAGCGAGTGCGACTAGCTGGGTCCAAGAGACCCAGTACTTC
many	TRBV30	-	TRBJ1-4	CAQGRSEKLFF	TGTGCCCAGGGGCGGAGTGAAAAACTGTTTTTT
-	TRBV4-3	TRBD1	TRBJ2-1	CASSQITTGDNEQFF	TGCGCCAGCAGCCAAATCACTACAGGGGACAATGAGCAGTTCTTC
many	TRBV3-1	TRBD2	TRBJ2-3	CASSQVSSGFTDTQYF	TGTGCCAGCAGCCAAGTGTCTAGCGGATTCACAGATACGCAGTATTTT
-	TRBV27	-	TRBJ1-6	CASRLQVDNSPLHF	TGTGCCAGCAGGTTACAGGTGGATAATTCACCCCTCCACTTT
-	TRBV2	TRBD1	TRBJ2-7	CASGTGTSDGYTAEQYF	TGTGCCAGCGGGACAGGGACGTCCGACGGGTACACCGCCGAGCAGTACTTC
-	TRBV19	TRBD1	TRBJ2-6	CASRRGRRGPSGANVLTF	TGTGCCAGTAGGAGGGGACGCAGGGGGCCTTCTGGGGCCAACGTCCTGACTTTC
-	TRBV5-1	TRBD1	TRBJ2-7	CASSWGQGADEQYF	TGCGCCAGCAGCTGGGGACAGGGGGCGGACGAGCAGTACTTC
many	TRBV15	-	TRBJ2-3	CATSNSPTDTQYF	TGTGCCACCAGCAACAGTCCCACAGATACGCAGTATTTT
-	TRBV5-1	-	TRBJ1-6	CASSFTTNSPLHF	TGCGCCAGCAGCTTTACCACAAATTCACCCCTCCACTTT
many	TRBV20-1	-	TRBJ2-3	CSASLGASTDTQYF	TGCAGTGCTAGTCTAGGTGCTAGCACAGATACGCAGTATTTT
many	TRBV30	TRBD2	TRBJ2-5	CACGTGGETQYF	TGTGCCTGTGGGACGGGAGGAGAGACCCAGTACTTC
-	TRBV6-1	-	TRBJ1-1	CASSPTVRDTEAFF	TGTGCCAGCAGTCCCACAGTCAGGGACACTGAAGCTTTCTTT
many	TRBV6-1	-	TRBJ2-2	CATSPWQLASEELFF	TGTGCCACGTCACCTTGGCAACTTGCGAGCGAGGAGCTGTTTTTT
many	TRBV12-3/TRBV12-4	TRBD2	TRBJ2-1	CASKGTSGSNEQFF	TGTGCCAGCAAGGGGACTAGCGGAAGCAATGAGCAGTTCTTC
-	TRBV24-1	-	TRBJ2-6	CATSDSSSGANVLTF	TGTGCCACCAGTGATAGTAGCTCTGGGGCCAACGTCCTGACTTTC
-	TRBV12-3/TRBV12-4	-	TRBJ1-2	CASRGRTYGYTF	TGTGCCAGCAGGGGGAGGACTTATGGCTACACCTTC
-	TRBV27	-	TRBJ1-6	CASSLWPPGTVSSGSPLHF	TGTGCCAGCAGTTTATGGCCCCCGGGGACCGTGTCCTCGGGTTCACCCCTCCACTTT
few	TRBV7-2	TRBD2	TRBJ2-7	CASSSPGLGIHEQYF	TGTGCCAGCAGCTCCCCGGGACTAGGAATCCACGAGCAGTACTTC
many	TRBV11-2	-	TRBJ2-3	CASSLDVRELDTQYF	TGTGCCAGCAGCTTAGACGTCCGGGAACTGGATACGCAGTATTTT
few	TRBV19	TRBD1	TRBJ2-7	CASSWAGQGAYEQYF	TGTGCCAGTAGTTGGGCCGGACAGGGGGCCTACGAGCAGTACTTC
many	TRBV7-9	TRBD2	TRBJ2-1	CASSFPGSGDNEQFF	TGTGCCAGCAGCTTCCCGGGTAGCGGGGACAATGAGCAGTTCTTC
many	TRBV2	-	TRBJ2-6	CASSEGVAGANVLTF	TGTGCCAGCAGTGAAGGGGTCGCTGGGGCCAACGTCCTGACTTTC
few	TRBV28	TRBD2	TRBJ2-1	CASTTGWGGTSGTWNEQFF	TGTGCCAGCACCACCGGTTGGGGCGGGACTAGCGGGACTTGGAATGAGCAGTTCTTC
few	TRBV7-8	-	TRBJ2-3	CASSPRLVVLDTQYF	TGTGCCAGCAGCCCGAGACTAGTGGTTCTAGATACGCAGTATTTT
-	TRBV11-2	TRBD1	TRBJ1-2	CASSLEPTGNYGYTF	TGTGCCAGCAGCTTAGAGCCGACAGGGAACTATGGCTACACCTTC
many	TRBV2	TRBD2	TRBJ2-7	CASSGRLAGVGEQYF	TGTGCCAGCAGTGGCCGACTAGCGGGAGTCGGGGAGCAGTACTTC
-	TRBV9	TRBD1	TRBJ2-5	CASSVGQGQRETQYF	TGTGCCAGCAGCGTAGGACAGGGGCAGCGAGAGACCCAGTACTTC
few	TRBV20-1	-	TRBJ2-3	CSARGGASTDMQYF	TGCAGTGCTAGGGGCGGTGCTAGCACAGATATGCAGTATTTT
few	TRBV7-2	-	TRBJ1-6	CASSFGGRYNSPLHF	TGTGCCAGCAGCTTCGGAGGGCGTTATAATTCACCCCTCCACTTT
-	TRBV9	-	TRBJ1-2	CASSPHGAAYGYTF	TGTGCCAGCAGCCCCCATGGGGCAGCCTATGGCTACACCTTC
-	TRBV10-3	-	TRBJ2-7	CAISGLSGTRTYEQYF	TGTGCCATCAGTGGTTTGTCCGGGACACGGACCTACGAGCAGTACTTC
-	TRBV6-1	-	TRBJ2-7	CASRNLFRNSYEQYF	TGTGCCAGCAGAAATCTATTTAGGAATTCCTACGAGCAGTACTTC
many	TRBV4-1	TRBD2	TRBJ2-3	CASSYLGLAGTDTQYF	TGCGCCAGCAGCTATCTCGGACTAGCGGGCACAGATACGCAGTATTTT
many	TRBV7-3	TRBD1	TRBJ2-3	CASSSSVETGGVSGTDTQYF	TGTGCCAGCAGTTCGTCCGTGGAGACAGGGGGAGTGTCGGGCACAGATACGCAGTATTTT
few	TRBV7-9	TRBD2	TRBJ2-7	CASSAPPRTSGYIYEQYF	TGTGCCAGCAGCGCACCCCCAAGAACTAGCGGATACATCTACGAGCAGTACTTC
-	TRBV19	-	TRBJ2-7	CASSIGPGAYEQYF	TGTGCCAGTAGTATTGGTCCGGGGGCCTACGAGCAGTACTTC
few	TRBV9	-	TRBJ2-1	CASAPRGVYYNEQFF	TGTGCCAGCGCACCGCGAGGGGTGTACTACAATGAGCAGTTCTTC
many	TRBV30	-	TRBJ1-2	CAWGERLFGGYTF	TGTGCCTGGGGGGAAAGGTTATTCGGTGGCTACACCTTC
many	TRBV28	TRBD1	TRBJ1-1	CASRYRLRDRGMNTEAFF	TGTGCCAGCAGATATAGACTCAGGGACAGGGGGATGAACACTGAAGCTTTCTTT
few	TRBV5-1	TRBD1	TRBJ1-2	CASSLSDRKGDGYTF	TGCGCCAGCAGCTTGTCGGACAGGAAAGGAGATGGCTACACCTTC
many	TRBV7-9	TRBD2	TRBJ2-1	CASSFRTSTLREQFF	TGTGCCAGCAGCTTTAGGACTAGCACATTACGTGAGCAGTTCTTC
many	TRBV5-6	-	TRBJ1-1	CASSYTGTEAFF	TGTGCCAGCAGCTACACTGGGACTGAAGCTTTCTTT
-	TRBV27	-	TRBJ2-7	CASSSPTRREQYF	TGTGCCAGCAGTTCCCCCACCCGCCGAGAGCAGTACTTC
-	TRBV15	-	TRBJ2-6	CATSSESTMGGANVLTF	TGTGCCACCAGCAGCGAATCGACAATGGGAGGGGCCAACGTCCTGACTTTC
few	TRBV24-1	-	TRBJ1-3	CATSDLTGNTIYF	TGTGCCACCAGTGATTTGACCGGAAACACCATATATTTT
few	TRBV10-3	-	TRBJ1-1	CAIRAWGGTEAFF	TGTGCCATCAGAGCCTGGGGGGGCACTGAAGCTTTCTTT
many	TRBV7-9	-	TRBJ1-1	CASSFPGGGADTEAFF	TGTGCCAGCAGCTTTCCCGGTGGAGGGGCGGACACTGAAGCTTTCTTT
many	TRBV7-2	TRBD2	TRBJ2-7	CASTNRPGSGRIYEQYF	TGTGCCAGCACCAACCGTCCTGGTAGCGGGAGAATCTACGAGCAGTACTTC